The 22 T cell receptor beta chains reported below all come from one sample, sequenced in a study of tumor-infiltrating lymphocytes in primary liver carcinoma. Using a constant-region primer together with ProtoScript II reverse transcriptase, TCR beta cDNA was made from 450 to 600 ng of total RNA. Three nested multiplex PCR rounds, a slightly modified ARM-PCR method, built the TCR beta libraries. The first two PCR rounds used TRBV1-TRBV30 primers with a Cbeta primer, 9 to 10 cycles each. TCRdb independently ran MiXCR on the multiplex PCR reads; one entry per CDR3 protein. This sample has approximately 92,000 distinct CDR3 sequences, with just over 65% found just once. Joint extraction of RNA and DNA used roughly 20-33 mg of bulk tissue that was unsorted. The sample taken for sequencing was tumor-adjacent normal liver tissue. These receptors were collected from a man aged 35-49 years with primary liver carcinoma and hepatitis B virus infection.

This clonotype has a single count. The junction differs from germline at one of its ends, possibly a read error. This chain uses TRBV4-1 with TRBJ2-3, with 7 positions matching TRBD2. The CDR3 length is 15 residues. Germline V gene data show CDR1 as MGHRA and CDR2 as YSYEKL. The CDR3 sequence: CASSQDSLAVDAQYF. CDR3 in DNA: TGCGCCAGCAGCCAAGATAGCCTAGCGGTAGATGCGCAATATTTT.

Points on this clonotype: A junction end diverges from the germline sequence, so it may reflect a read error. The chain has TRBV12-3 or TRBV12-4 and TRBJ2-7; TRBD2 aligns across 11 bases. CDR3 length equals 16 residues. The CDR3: CASTLLAGGPPYEQYF. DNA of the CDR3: TGTGCCAGCACTTTATTAGCGGGGGGGCCTCCCTATGAGCAGTACTTC.

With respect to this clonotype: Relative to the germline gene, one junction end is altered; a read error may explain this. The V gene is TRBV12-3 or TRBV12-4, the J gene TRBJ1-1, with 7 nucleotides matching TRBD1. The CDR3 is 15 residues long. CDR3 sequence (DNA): TGTGCCTGCAGGAAGGACAGGAGGATGAACACTGAAGCTTTCTTT. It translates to CACRKDRRMNTEAFF.

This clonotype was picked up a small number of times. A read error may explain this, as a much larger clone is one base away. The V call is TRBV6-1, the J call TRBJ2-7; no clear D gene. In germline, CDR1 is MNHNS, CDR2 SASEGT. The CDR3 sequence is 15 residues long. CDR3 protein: CVSSGDLLSSYEQYF. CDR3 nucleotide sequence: TGTGTCAGCAGTGGCGATCTCTTAAGCTCCTACGAGCAGTACTTC.

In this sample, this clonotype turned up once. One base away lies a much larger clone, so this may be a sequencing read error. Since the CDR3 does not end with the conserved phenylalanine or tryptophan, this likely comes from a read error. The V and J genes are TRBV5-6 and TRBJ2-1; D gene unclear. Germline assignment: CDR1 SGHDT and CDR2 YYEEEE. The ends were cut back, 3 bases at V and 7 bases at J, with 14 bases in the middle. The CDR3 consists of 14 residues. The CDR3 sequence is CASSSLTKGNEQFI. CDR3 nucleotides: TGTGCCAGCAGCTCGCTAACTAAGGGAAATGAGCAGTTCATC.

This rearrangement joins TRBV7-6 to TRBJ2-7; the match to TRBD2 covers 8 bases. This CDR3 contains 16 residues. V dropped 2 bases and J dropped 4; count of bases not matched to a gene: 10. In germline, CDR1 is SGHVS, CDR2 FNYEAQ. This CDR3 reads CASSLLSGSATYEQYF. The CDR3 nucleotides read TGTGCCAGCAGCTTATTGAGCGGGAGTGCAACTTACGAGCAGTACTTC.

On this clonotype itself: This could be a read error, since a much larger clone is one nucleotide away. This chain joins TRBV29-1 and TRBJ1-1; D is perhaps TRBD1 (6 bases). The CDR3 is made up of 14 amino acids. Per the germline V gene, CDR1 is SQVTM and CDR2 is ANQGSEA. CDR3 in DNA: TGCAGCGTTAAAGAAGAGGCAGGGGCCACTGAAGCTTTCTTT. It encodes CSVKEEAGATEAFF.

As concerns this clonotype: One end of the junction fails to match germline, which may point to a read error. CDR3 bases: TGTGCCAGCAGTAGTAGCGGGGTCCAAGTGACCCAGTACTTC. Protein sequence: CASSSSGVQVTQYF. The rearrangement uses TRBV12-3 or TRBV12-4 and TRBJ2-5, with 8 bases identical to TRBD2. The CDR3 has 14 residues.

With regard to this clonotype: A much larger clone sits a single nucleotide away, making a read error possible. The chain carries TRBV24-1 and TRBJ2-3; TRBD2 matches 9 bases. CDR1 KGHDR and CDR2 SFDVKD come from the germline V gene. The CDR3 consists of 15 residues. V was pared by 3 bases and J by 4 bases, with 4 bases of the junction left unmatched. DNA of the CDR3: TGTGCCACCAGTGATCCGGGACTAGCATCAGATACGCAGTATTTT. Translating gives CATSDPGLASDTQYF.

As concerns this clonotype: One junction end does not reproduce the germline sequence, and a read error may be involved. The CDR3 coding sequence is TGTGCCAGCAAGGAACTAGCGGGACTCTCCTCCTATAATGAGCAGTTCTTC. Its translation is CASKELAGLSSYNEQFF. This chain links TRBV5-5 with TRBJ2-1; 10 bases agree with TRBD2. CDR1 is SGHKS, CDR2 YYEKEE, per germline (reference sequence). The CDR3 is made up of 17 amino acids.

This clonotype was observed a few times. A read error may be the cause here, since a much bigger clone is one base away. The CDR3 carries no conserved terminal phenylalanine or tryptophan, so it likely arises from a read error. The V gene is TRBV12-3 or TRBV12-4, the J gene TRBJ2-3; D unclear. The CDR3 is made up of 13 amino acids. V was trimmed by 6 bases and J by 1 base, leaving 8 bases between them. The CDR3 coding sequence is TGTGCCAGCAGCCTATCAGGCACAGATACGCAGTATCTT. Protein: CASSLSGTDTQYL.

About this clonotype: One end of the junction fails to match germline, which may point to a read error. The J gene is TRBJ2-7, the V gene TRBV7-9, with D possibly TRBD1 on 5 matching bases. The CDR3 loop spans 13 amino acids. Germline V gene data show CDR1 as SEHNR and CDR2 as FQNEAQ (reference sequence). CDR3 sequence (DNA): TGTGCCAACAGCTCTTTCGACAGAAGCGAGCAGTACTTC. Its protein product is CANSSFDRSEQYF.

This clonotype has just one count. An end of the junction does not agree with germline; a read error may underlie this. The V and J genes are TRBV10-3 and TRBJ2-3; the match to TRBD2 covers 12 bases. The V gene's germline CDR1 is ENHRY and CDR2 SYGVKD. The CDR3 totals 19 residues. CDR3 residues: CVISDRGTSGPISIDTQYF. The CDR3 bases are TGTGTCATCAGTGACCGGGGGACTAGCGGGCCCATTAGCATAGATACGCAGTATTTT.

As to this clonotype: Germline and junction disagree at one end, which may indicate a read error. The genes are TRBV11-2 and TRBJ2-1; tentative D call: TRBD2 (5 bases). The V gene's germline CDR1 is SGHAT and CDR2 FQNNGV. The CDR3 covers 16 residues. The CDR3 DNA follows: TGTGCCAGCGGCTTGGATATCGAGCTAGCCATGGGTGAGCAGTTCTTC. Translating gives CASGLDIELAMGEQFF.

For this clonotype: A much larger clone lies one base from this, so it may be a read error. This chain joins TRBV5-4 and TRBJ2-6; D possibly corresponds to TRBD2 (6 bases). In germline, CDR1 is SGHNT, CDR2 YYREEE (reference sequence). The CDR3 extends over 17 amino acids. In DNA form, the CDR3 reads TGTGCCAGCAGCATCACATTCGGGGACTCTGGGGCCAACGTCCCGACTTTC. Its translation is CASSITFGDSGANVPTF.

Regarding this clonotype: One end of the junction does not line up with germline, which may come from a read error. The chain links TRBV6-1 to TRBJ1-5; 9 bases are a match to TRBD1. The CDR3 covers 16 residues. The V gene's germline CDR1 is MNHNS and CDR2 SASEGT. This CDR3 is CVSRISTGTGKQPQHF. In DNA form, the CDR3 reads TGTGTCAGCCGGATATCGACTGGGACAGGGAAACAGCCCCAGCATTTT.

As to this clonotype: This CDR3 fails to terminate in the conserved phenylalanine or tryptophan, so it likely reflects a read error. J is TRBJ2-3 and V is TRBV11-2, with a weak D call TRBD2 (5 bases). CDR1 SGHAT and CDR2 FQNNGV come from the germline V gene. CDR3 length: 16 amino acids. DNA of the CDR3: TGTGCCAACAGCCCCCCGACTATCGGCAGCACAGATACGCAGTATTTG. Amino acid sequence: CANSPPTIGSTDTQYL.

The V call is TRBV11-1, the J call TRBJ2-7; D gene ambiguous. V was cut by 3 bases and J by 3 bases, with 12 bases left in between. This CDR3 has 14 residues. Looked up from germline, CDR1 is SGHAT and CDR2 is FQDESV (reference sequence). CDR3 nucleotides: TGTGCCAGCAGCTTGGGGATATCCTTCTACGAGCAGTACTTC. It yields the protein CASSLGISFYEQYF. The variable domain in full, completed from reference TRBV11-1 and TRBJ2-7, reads EAEVAQSPRYKITEKSQAVAFWCDPISGHATLYWYRQILGQGPELLVQFQDESVVDDSQLPKDRFSAERLKGVDSTLKIQPAELGDSAMYLCASSLGISFYEQYFGPGTRLTVT.

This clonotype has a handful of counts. The CDR3 reads CIVPYSRTGDYGYTF. The CDR3 nucleotides are TGCATCGTCCCCTACAGCCGGACAGGGGACTATGGCTACACCTTC. The rearrangement uses TRBV29-1 and TRBJ1-2; TRBD1 matches at 9 bases. This CDR3 is 15 amino acids long. Germline loops: CDR1 SQVTM, CDR2 ANQGSEA.

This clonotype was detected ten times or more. The DNA of the CDR3 is TGCGCCAGCAGCGAACGACAGGCGGGGTCACCCCTCCACTTT. Residues: CASSERQAGSPLHF. The J gene is TRBJ1-6, the V gene TRBV4-1; D is possibly TRBD1 (6 bases). This CDR3 has 14 amino acids. V was shortened by 5 bases and J by 10 bases, with 15 bases between the two germline ends. Germline CDR1 and CDR2: MGHRA and YSYEKL.

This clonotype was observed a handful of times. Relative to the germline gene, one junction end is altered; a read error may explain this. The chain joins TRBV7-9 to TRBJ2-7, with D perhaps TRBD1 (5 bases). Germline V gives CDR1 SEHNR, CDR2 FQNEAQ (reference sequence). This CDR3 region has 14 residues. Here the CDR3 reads CASQAAASWGEQCF. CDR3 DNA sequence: TGTGCCAGCCAGGCAGCCGCTTCTTGGGGCGAGCAGTGCTTC.

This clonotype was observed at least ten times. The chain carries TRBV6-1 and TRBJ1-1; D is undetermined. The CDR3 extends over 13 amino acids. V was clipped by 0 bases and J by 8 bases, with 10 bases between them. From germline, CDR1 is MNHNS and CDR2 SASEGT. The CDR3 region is CASSEALETEAFF. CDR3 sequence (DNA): TGTGCCAGCAGTGAAGCGCTTGAGACCGAAGCTTTCTTT.